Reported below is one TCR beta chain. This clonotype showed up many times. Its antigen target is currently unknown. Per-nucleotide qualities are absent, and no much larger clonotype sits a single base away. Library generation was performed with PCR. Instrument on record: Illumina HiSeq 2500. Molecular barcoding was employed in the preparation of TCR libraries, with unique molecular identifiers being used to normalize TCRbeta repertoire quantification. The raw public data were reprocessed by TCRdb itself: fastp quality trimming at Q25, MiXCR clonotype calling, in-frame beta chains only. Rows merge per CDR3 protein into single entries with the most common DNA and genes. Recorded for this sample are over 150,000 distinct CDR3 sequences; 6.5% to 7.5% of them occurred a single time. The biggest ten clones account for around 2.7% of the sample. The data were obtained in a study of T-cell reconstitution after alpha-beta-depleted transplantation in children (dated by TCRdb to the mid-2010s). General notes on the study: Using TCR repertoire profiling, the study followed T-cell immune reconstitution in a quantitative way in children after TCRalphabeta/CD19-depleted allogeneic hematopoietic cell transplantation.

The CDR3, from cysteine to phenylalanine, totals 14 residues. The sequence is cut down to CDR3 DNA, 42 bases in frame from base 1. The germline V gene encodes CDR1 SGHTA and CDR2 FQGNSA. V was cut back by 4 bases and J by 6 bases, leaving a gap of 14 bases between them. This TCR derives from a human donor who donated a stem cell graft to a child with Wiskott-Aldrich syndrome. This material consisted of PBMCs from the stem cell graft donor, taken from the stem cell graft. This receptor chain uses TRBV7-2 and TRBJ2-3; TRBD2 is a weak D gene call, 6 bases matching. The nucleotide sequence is TGTGCCAGCAGCTCCAGGCGGGGAGTCGATACGCAGTATTTT. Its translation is CASSSRRGVDTQYF.